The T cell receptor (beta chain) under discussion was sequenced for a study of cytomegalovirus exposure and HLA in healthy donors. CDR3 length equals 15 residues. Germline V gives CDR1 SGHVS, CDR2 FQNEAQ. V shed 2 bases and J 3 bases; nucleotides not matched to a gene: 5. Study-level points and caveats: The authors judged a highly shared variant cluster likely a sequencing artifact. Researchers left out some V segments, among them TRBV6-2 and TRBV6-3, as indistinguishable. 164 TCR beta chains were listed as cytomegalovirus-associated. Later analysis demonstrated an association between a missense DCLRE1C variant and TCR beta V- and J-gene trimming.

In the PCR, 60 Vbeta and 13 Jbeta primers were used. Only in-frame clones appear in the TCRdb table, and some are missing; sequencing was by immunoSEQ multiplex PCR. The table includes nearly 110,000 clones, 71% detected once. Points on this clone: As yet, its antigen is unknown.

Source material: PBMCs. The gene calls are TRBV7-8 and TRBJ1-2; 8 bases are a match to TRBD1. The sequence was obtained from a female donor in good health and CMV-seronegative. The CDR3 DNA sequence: TGTGCCAGCAGCTTACCGGGACAGGCGGACTATGGCTACACCTTC. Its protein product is CASSLPGQADYGYTF.